This is a list of T cell receptor beta chains from one sample in a study of human T cells and chemical hapten exposure. TCRdb re-called the RACE reads with MiXCR, one entry per CDR3 protein. The data contain 75,000 to 90,000 distinct CDR3 sequences, about 10% of them singletons. The sequenced sample was whole blood, obtained in connection with sensitization to the hapten diphenylcyclopropenone (DPC). These receptors were collected from a woman aged 45-60 years with alopecia areata. Some clones in this sample may be carry-over from other donors' samples. Each CDR3 is given with its conserved first and last residue. D genes are given only for firm matches. Clone size is stated in some rows and not others, as once, few, many or a class when expanded.

size	J	V	D	length	CDR3	DNA
few	TRBJ1-1	TRBV28	.	11	CASSSPTEAFF	TGTGCCAGCAGTTCCCCAACTGAAGCTTTCTTT
few	TRBJ1-6	TRBV27	.	15	CASSPQGWLNSPLHF	TGTGCCAGCAGCCCACAGGGTTGGCTCAATTCACCCCTCCACTTT
many	TRBJ2-1	TRBV6-5	.	15	CASSYSALGHNEQFF	TGTGCCAGCAGTTACTCGGCTCTGGGCCACAATGAGCAGTTCTTC
many	TRBJ2-1	TRBV12-3/TRBV12-4	.	14	CASSFSLKGNEQFF	TGTGCCAGCAGTTTCTCCCTAAAGGGGAATGAGCAGTTCTTC
.	TRBJ2-5	TRBV30	.	10	CTWRVETQYF	TGTACCTGGAGGGTTGAGACCCAGTACTTC
.	TRBJ2-1	TRBV7-3	.	14	CASSLGGTPNEQFF	TGTGCCAGCAGCTTAGGTGGGACCCCGAATGAGCAGTTCTTC
many	TRBJ1-2	TRBV6-5	TRBD1	12	CASSLQGAGYTF	TGTGCCAGCAGTCTCCAGGGGGCTGGCTACACCTTC
many	TRBJ2-1	TRBV11-3	TRBD2	17	CASSLVGGLAGDNEQFF	TGTGCCAGCAGCTTAGTAGGGGGCTTAGCGGGAGACAATGAGCAGTTCTTC
few	TRBJ1-3	TRBV6-6	.	15	CASSYSTSDGNTIYF	TGTGCCAGCAGTTACTCTACATCGGATGGAAACACCATATATTTT
many	TRBJ1-3	TRBV7-9	.	15	CASSEGRPSGNTIYF	TGTGCCAGCAGCGAAGGACGGCCCTCTGGAAACACCATATATTTT
.	TRBJ2-3	TRBV14	TRBD2	18	CASSHVLAGGRRADTQYF	TGTGCCAGCAGCCACGTACTAGCGGGAGGAAGGCGCGCAGATACGCAGTATTTT
few	TRBJ2-1	TRBV6-2/TRBV6-3	TRBD2	16	CAALSTREAQVHEQFF	TGTGCCGCCCTTTCTACGCGGGAGGCACAGGTACATGAGCAGTTCTTC
many	TRBJ2-7	TRBV14	.	14	CASSRGGTSYEQYF	TGTGCCAGCAGCCGTGGCGGTACCTCCTACGAGCAGTACTTC
few	TRBJ2-2	TRBV30	.	14	CAWALGSNTGELFF	TGTGCCTGGGCCCTGGGGTCGAACACCGGGGAGCTGTTTTTT
many	TRBJ2-7	TRBV6-2/TRBV6-3	TRBD1	14	CASSRTGGSYEQYF	TGTGCCAGCAGCCGGACAGGGGGATCCTACGAGCAGTACTTC
many	TRBJ2-1	TRBV29-1	TRBD1	13	CSTGTGDFGEQFF	TGCAGTACCGGGACAGGGGACTTCGGTGAGCAGTTCTTC
few	TRBJ2-1	TRBV7-2	.	14	CASSLTGTHNEQFF	TGTGCCAGCAGCTTAACCGGGACCCACAATGAGCAGTTCTTC
.	TRBJ2-7	TRBV10-3	TRBD1	16	CAISELGQGGSYEQYF	TGTGCCATCAGTGAGCTTGGACAGGGGGGCTCCTACGAGCAGTACTTC
.	TRBJ2-5	TRBV5-1	TRBD2	16	CASSSRASGRGETQYF	TGCGCCAGCAGCTCCCGGGCTAGCGGGAGGGGAGAGACCCAGTACTTC
many	TRBJ2-6	TRBV19	TRBD1	17	CASSLRTGFYGANVLTF	TGTGCCAGTAGCCTCCGGACAGGCTTCTATGGGGCCAACGTCCTGACTTTC
many	TRBJ1-1	TRBV5-6	.	16	CASSPRMLILNTEAFF	TGTGCCAGCAGCCCCCGAATGTTGATCCTGAACACTGAAGCTTTCTTT
many	TRBJ2-3	TRBV12-3/TRBV12-4	.	15	CASRSPATGTDTQYF	TGTGCCAGCCGAAGCCCAGCCACGGGCACAGATACGCAGTATTTT
few	TRBJ2-5	TRBV12-5	TRBD1	13	CASSGNRGETQYF	TGTGCTAGCTCCGGTAACAGGGGCGAGACCCAGTACTTC
.	TRBJ2-1	TRBV4-2	TRBD2	13	CASSRAGEGEQFF	TGTGCCAGCAGCCGGGCGGGAGAGGGTGAGCAGTTCTTC
many	TRBJ2-1	TRBV6-1	TRBD2	20	CASSEAHASSGQSSYNEQFF	TGTGCCAGCAGTGAAGCGCACGCCTCTAGCGGGCAGAGCTCCTACAATGAGCAGTTCTTC
many	TRBJ2-3	TRBV4-2	.	14	CASSLSSDTDTQYF	TGTGCCAGCAGCCTTTCTAGCGACACAGATACGCAGTATTTT
many	TRBJ1-1	TRBV28	.	13	CASWRGSNTEAFF	TGTGCCAGCTGGCGGGGGTCTAACACTGAAGCTTTCTTT
.	TRBJ2-1	TRBV12-3/TRBV12-4	TRBD1	15	CASSRIQGANNEQFF	TGTGCCAGCAGTAGGATACAGGGGGCGAATAATGAGCAGTTCTTC
.	TRBJ1-5	TRBV5-4	.	15	CASSRGTNSNQPQHF	TGTGCCAGCAGCCGGGGCACCAATAGCAATCAGCCCCAGCATTTT
many	TRBJ2-7	TRBV4-1	.	13	CASSLPGIGEQYF	TGCGCCAGCAGCCTCCCGGGAATAGGAGAGCAGTACTTC
few	TRBJ1-5	TRBV6-6	TRBD1	15	CASSQDRDFDQPQHF	TGTGCCAGCAGCCAGGACAGGGATTTTGACCAGCCCCAGCATTTT
few	TRBJ2-1	TRBV19	TRBD2	14	CASSILGGEYEQFF	TGTGCCAGTAGTATTCTCGGGGGGGAGTATGAGCAGTTCTTC
few	TRBJ2-7	TRBV6-1	TRBD1	16	CASSATPTGIAYEQYF	TGTGCCAGCAGTGCAACCCCGACAGGGATAGCCTACGAGCAGTACTTC
many	TRBJ2-5	TRBV11-2	TRBD2	14	CASSLTGGVETQYF	TGTGCCAGCAGCTTAACGGGAGGGGTAGAGACCCAGTACTTC
few	TRBJ1-2	TRBV30	.	12	CAWSRGGLGYTF	TGTGCCTGGAGTAGGGGGGGCCTGGGCTACACCTTC
many	TRBJ2-7	TRBV7-7	.	15	CASSPTGGSPYEQYF	TGTGCTAGCAGCCCCACCGGGGGTTCTCCCTACGAGCAGTACTTC
many	TRBJ2-7	TRBV24-1	TRBD1	14	CATSDTGGLDEQYF	TGTGCCACCAGTGACACAGGGGGCTTAGACGAGCAGTACTTC
many	TRBJ2-2	TRBV24-1	.	16	CATSDRGRGSTGELFF	TGTGCCACCAGTGATAGGGGTCGGGGGAGCACCGGGGAGCTGTTTTTT
few	TRBJ1-2	TRBV12-3/TRBV12-4	.	12	CASRPDLSGYTF	TGTGCCAGCCGGCCGGACTTATCCGGCTACACCTTC
.	TRBJ2-3	TRBV2	.	11	CVSRNTDTQYF	TGTGTCAGCCGCAACACAGATACGCAGTATTTT
.	TRBJ2-7	TRBV6-2/TRBV6-3	.	12	CASSDAGYEQYF	TGTGCCAGCAGCGACGCCGGCTACGAGCAGTACTTC
.	TRBJ2-4	TRBV23-1	.	16	CASSQGGLGDKGVQYF	TGCGCCAGCAGTCAAGGGGGCCTCGGAGATAAAGGGGTTCAGTACTTC
few	TRBJ2-5	TRBV20-1	.	15	CSADPRMGAGETQYF	TGCAGTGCCGACCCCCGCATGGGGGCTGGTGAGACCCAGTACTTC
many	TRBJ2-7	TRBV5-4	.	14	CASSLGVANYEQYF	TGTGCCAGCAGCTTGGGGGTAGCCAACTACGAGCAGTACTTC
.	TRBJ1-5	TRBV6-1	.	15	CASSATGNYNQPQHF	TGTGCCAGCAGTGCGACAGGCAATTACAATCAGCCCCAGCATTTT
.	TRBJ1-1	TRBV28	.	13	CASSLSVWTEAFF	TGTGCCAGCAGTTTATCAGTATGGACTGAAGCTTTCTTT
.	TRBJ1-1	TRBV2	.	14	CASNVGRKSTEAFF	TGTGCCAGCAATGTGGGGAGGAAGAGCACTGAAGCTTTCTTT
many	TRBJ2-6	TRBV18	.	15	CASSPGGSGANVLTF	TGTGCCAGCTCACCAGGGGGCTCTGGGGCCAACGTCCTGACTTTC
few	TRBJ1-3	TRBV6-5	.	15	CASSAPQAGRNTIYF	TGTGCCAGCAGTGCCCCCCAGGCCGGTCGAAACACCATATATTTT
.	TRBJ2-3	TRBV20-1	.	14	CSASLAQSTDTQYF	TGCAGTGCTTCCCTAGCGCAGAGCACAGATACGCAGTATTTT
.	TRBJ2-1	TRBV5-1	.	14	CASSFVGSLNEQFF	TGCGCCAGCAGCTTCGTTGGTTCATTAAATGAGCAGTTCTTC
many	TRBJ2-7	TRBV7-7	.	13	CASSLGRVYEQYF	TGTGCTAGCAGCTTGGGACGGGTCTACGAGCAGTACTTC
few	TRBJ2-2	TRBV24-1	TRBD1	17	CATSTPGQGVNTGELFF	TGTGCCACCAGCACCCCGGGACAGGGGGTGAACACCGGGGAGCTGTTTTTT
few	TRBJ2-3	TRBV9	.	14	CASSHSIRTDTQYF	TGTGCCAGCAGCCATAGCATCCGCACAGATACGCAGTATTTT
many	TRBJ1-4	TRBV7-8	.	15	CASSFMGNPNEKLFF	TGTGCCAGCAGCTTTATGGGGAACCCTAATGAAAAACTGTTTTTT
.	TRBJ1-1	TRBV7-8	.	14	CASSLTPGQGEAFF	TGTGCCAGCAGCCTTACCCCTGGGCAGGGTGAAGCTTTCTTT
many	TRBJ2-1	TRBV5-1	TRBD2	16	CASSSRLAGPYNEQFF	TGCGCCAGCAGCTCCCGACTAGCCGGGCCCTACAATGAGCAGTTCTTC